This is a list of T cell receptor beta chains from one sample in a study of memory CD4+ T cells and cytomegalovirus serostatus. Using immunoSEQ multiplex PCR, the repertoire was profiled, and TCRdb retains in-frame clones only, with some absent. The top ten clones hold 0.4% to 0.45% of a sample with approximately 56,000 clones, roughly 87% of them seen once. Sequencing used memory CD4+ T cells from blood. Receptors were obtained from an adult in good health and CMV-seronegative. Each CDR3 is given with its conserved first and last residue. A D gene is named only where the DNA matches it firmly. The size field is filled for only some rows; it gives once, few, many or a size class.

J gene,clone size,V gene,D gene,CDR3 protein,CDR3 DNA
TRBJ2-3,NA,TRBV5-5,TRBD2,CASTLGLAGVGDTQYF,TGTGCCAGCACCCTAGGGCTAGCGGGGGTAGGGGATACGCAGTATTTT
TRBJ1-1,NA,TRBV28,NA,CASSQGRVNTEAFF,TGTGCCAGCAGTCAGGGACGGGTGAACACTGAAGCTTTCTTT
TRBJ2-2,NA,TRBV6-6,NA,CASVGAGDTGELFF,TGTGCCAGCGTCGGGGCAGGGGACACCGGGGAGCTGTTTTTT
TRBJ2-3,NA,TRBV29-1,NA,CSAESSTDTQYF,TGCAGCGCCGAAAGTAGCACAGATACGCAGTATTTT
TRBJ2-7,NA,TRBV6-6,NA,CASSSPGSRFSYEQYF,TGTGCCAGCAGTTCCCCGGGCTCCAGATTCTCCTACGAGCAGTACTTC
TRBJ2-2,NA,TRBV5-1,TRBD1,CASSLQGFNTGELFF,TGCGCCAGCAGCTTACAGGGGTTCAACACCGGGGAGCTGTTTTTT
TRBJ2-7,NA,TRBV15,TRBD1,CATSRTGTGKTYEQYF,TGTGCCACCAGCAGAACCGGGACAGGGAAGACCTACGAGCAGTACTTC
TRBJ2-2,NA,TRBV15,NA,CATSRIPDTGELFF,TGTGCCACCAGCAGAATCCCCGACACCGGGGAGCTGTTTTTT
TRBJ1-6,NA,TRBV4-3,NA,CASSQETAASSYNSPLHF,TGCGCCAGCAGCCAAGAAACGGCGGCGAGCTCCTATAATTCACCCCTCCACTTT
TRBJ2-5,NA,TRBV27,TRBD1,CASSSGQTRQETQYF,TGTGCCAGCAGTTCGGGACAGACCCGCCAAGAGACCCAGTACTTC
TRBJ2-5,NA,TRBV14,NA,CASSQGGRETQYF,TGTGCCAGCAGCCAAGGGGGTAGGGAGACCCAGTACTTC
TRBJ2-5,NA,TRBV9,NA,CASSAEGETQYF,TGTGCCAGCAGCGCCGAGGGGGAGACCCAGTACTTC
TRBJ1-5,few,TRBV6-1,NA,CASSDPGQPQHF,TGTGCCAGCAGCGACCCCGGTCAGCCCCAGCATTTT
TRBJ2-3,NA,TRBV7-2,NA,CASSLRPGLSTDTQYF,TGTGCCAGCAGCTTACGCCCCGGACTGAGCACAGATACGCAGTATTTT
TRBJ2-7,NA,TRBV11-2,TRBD1,CASSSGQGGEQYF,TGTGCCAGCAGCTCAGGACAGGGTGGCGAGCAGTACTTC
TRBJ2-3,NA,TRBV4-1,NA,CASSQRAPGGLGKAYEYF,TGCGCCAGCAGCCAGAGGGCACCAGGGGGACTAGGGAAGGCCTATGAGTATTTT
TRBJ1-5,NA,TRBV4-3,NA,CASSQWTRNQPQHF,TGCGCCAGCAGCCAATGGACTCGGAATCAGCCCCAGCATTTT
TRBJ1-1,NA,TRBV11-2,NA,CASSLAPGNTEAFF,TGTGCCAGCAGCTTAGCCCCAGGGAACACTGAAGCTTTCTTT
TRBJ1-1,NA,TRBV19,NA,CASSIPGGRTEAFF,TGTGCCAGTAGTATACCCGGGGGGCGGACTGAAGCTTTCTTT
TRBJ2-2,NA,TRBV6-1,NA,CASSESQVRPGELFF,TGTGCCAGCAGTGAATCCCAGGTGCGGCCCGGGGAGCTGTTTTTT
TRBJ2-7,NA,TRBV5-1,NA,CASSLGGYEQYF,TGCGCCAGCAGCTTGGGGGGTTACGAGCAGTACTTC
TRBJ1-1,few,TRBV29-1,NA,CSVDTTGFHTEAFF,TGCAGCGTTGACACTACAGGGTTCCACACTGAAGCTTTCTTT
TRBJ2-7,NA,TRBV5-6,NA,CASSFYGRDSQQQYF,TGTGCCAGCAGCTTCTACGGGCGAGACAGCCAGCAGCAGTACTTC
TRBJ2-5,NA,TRBV9,NA,CASSVRVRETQYF,TGTGCCAGCAGCGTCAGGGTGCGGGAGACCCAGTACTTC
TRBJ2-5,NA,TRBV11-2,TRBD2,CASSPRASGQETQYF,TGTGCCAGCAGCCCCAGGGCTAGCGGGCAAGAGACCCAGTACTTC
TRBJ1-5,NA,TRBV6-1,TRBD1,CASRRTGQLNQPQHF,TGTGCCAGCAGGAGGACGGGACAGCTCAATCAGCCCCAGCATTTT
TRBJ1-4,NA,TRBV5-4,NA,CASSFGGEDEKLFF,TGTGCCAGCAGCTTCGGAGGGGAAGATGAAAAACTGTTTTTT
TRBJ2-1,NA,TRBV12-5,TRBD1,CASGLWDRNNEQFF,TGTGCTAGTGGTTTGTGGGACAGAAACAATGAGCAGTTCTTC
TRBJ2-3,NA,TRBV10-3,NA,CAITIDPRTDTQYF,TGTGCCATCACCATCGACCCCCGCACAGATACGCAGTATTTT
TRBJ2-2,NA,TRBV11-2,NA,CASSLEGLGTGELFF,TGTGCCAGCAGCTTAGAAGGGTTGGGCACCGGGGAGCTGTTTTTT
TRBJ1-1,few,TRBV7-9,NA,CASSLSLTEAFF,TGTGCCAGCAGCTTAAGTTTAACTGAAGCTTTCTTT
TRBJ1-2,NA,TRBV28,NA,CASSLVSNYGYTF,TGTGCCAGCAGTTTGGTCTCTAACTATGGCTACACCTTC
TRBJ1-2,NA,TRBV2,TRBD1,CASSDRGSNYGYTF,TGTGCCAGCAGTGACAGGGGGTCTAACTATGGCTACACCTTC
TRBJ2-2,NA,TRBV5-1,TRBD1,CASSAGTATGELFF,TGCGCCAGCAGCGCCGGGACAGCCACCGGGGAGCTGTTTTTT
TRBJ2-2,NA,TRBV5-6,NA,CASSRESGRGGTGELFF,TGTGCCAGCAGCCGGGAATCGGGCCGGGGTGGCACCGGGGAGCTGTTTTTT
TRBJ2-2,NA,TRBV2,NA,CASSEGFTGELFF,TGTGCCAGCAGTGAAGGGTTCACCGGGGAGCTGTTTTTT
TRBJ1-3,NA,TRBV10-3,TRBD1,CAISETGAGNTIYF,TGTGCCATCAGTGAGACAGGGGCTGGAAACACCATATATTTT
TRBJ2-1,NA,TRBV5-6,NA,CASSDPGGPTYNEQFF,TGTGCCAGCAGCGACCCGGGCGGGCCCACCTACAATGAGCAGTTCTTC
TRBJ1-2,NA,TRBV2,NA,CASRRSLLNYGYTF,TGTGCCAGCCGTCGGTCCCTACTTAACTATGGCTACACCTTC
TRBJ2-6,NA,TRBV11-3,TRBD1,CASSPGTGATGANVLTF,TGTGCCAGCAGCCCGGGGACAGGGGCAACTGGGGCCAACGTCCTGACTTTC
TRBJ2-5,NA,TRBV28,TRBD2,CASSANAGTRVKTQYF,TGTGCCAGCAGTGCAAACGCCGGGACTAGAGTGAAGACCCAGTACTTC
TRBJ2-1,NA,TRBV7-9,TRBD2,CASSLLRTSINEQFF,TGTGCCAGCAGCTTGCTCCGGACTAGCATCAATGAGCAGTTCTTC
TRBJ1-4,NA,TRBV2,TRBD1,CASSLTGGGTNEKLFF,TGTGCCAGCAGTCTTACAGGGGGCGGCACTAATGAAAAACTGTTTTTT
TRBJ2-7,NA,TRBV4-3,TRBD1,CASSQDPRQGSEQYF,TGCGCCAGCAGCCAAGATCCCCGACAGGGGAGCGAGCAGTACTTC